This T cell receptor beta chain was recorded in a study of T cells after yellow fever vaccination. In the study overall: Fractions low in cell number were prepared with SMART-Seq v4 Ultra Low Input.

Trimming at V came to 4 bases and at J to 7 bases, leaving 13 bases not matched to a gene. Germline CDR1 reads MGHRA; CDR2 reads YSYEKL. The CDR3 covers 16 residues. TCRdb recomputed calls from the 5' RACE reads with MiXCR, one row per CDR3 protein. The sample records a few hundred thousand distinct CDR3 sequences, more than 8.5% being singletons. Overall study findings and caveats: Booster samples showed a return of most primary-vaccination clones (roughly 95% CD4, 80% to 90% CD8). Researchers cautioned that FACS-sorted repertoires could harbor abundant clonotypes contaminating from the bulk population.

A note on this clonotype: Its antigen is as yet unknown.

The sequence was obtained from a man aged 18-30 years who received the YFV17D yellow fever vaccine. This rearrangement joins TRBV4-1 to TRBJ2-5; TRBD1 matches at 9 bases. This sample comprised PBMCs, obtained on the day of the first yellow fever vaccination. CDR3 coding DNA: TGCGCCAGCAGCCGCGGGCCCCGAGACAGGGGGGGGACCCAGTACTTC. This encodes CASSRGPRDRGGTQYF.